This TCR beta chain originates from a study of blood T cells in healthy people across ages. Alongside a J-beta primer mix, a sample-barcoded 5' primer served in a second PCR lasting roughly 6 to 12 cycles. TCRdb reprocessed the 5' RACE reads via MiXCR and lists one record per CDR3 protein. The sample consists of around 620,000 distinct CDR3 sequences, 27% of them appearing once. This TCR came from a woman between 70 and 85 years old in good health. The sample was blood.

CDR3 region: CASSLLSANYTF. CDR3 sequence (DNA): TGCGCCAGCAGCTTGTTGTCAGCCAACTACACCTTC. The V and J genes are TRBV5-1 and TRBJ1-2; no clear D gene. The CDR3 is 12 amino acids. Trimming took off 1 base at V and 10 bases at J, with 11 bases between the two ends. Germline V CDR1 and CDR2: SGHRS, YFSETQ.